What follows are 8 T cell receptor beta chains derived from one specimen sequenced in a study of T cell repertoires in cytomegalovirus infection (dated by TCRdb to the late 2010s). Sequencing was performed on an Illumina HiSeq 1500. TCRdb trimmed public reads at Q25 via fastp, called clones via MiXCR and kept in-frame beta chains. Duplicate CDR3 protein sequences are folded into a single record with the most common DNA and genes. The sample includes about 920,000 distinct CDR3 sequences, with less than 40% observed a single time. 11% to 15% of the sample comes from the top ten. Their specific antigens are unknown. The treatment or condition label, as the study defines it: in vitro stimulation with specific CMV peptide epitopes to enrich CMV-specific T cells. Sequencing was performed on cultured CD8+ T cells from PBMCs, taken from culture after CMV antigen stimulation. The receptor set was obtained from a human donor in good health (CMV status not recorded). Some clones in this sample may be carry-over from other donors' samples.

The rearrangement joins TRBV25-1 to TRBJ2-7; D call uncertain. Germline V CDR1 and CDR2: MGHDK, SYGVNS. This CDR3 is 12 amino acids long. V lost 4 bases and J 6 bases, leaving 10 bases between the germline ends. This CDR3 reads CASSGLYAEQYF. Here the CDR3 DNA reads TGTGCCAGCAGTGGCCTATACGCCGAGCAGTACTTC.

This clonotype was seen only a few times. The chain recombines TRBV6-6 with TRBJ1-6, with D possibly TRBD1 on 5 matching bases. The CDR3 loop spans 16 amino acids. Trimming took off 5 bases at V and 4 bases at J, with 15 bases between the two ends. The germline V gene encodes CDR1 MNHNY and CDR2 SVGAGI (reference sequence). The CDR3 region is CASSEVGEVYNSPLHF. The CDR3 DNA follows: TGTGCCAGCAGTGAGGTGGGGGAAGTTTATAATTCACCCCTCCACTTT.

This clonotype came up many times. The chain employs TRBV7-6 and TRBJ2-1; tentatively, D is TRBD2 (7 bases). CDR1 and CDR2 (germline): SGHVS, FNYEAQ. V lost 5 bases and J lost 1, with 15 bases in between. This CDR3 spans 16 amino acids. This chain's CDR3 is CASSLSRGASYNEQFF. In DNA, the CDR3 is TGTGCCAGCAGCCTGAGTCGGGGGGCTTCCTACAATGAGCAGTTCTTC.

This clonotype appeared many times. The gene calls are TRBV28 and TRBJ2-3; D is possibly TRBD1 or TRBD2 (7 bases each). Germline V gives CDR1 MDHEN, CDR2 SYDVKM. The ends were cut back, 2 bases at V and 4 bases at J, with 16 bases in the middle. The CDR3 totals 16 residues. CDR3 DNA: TGTGCCAGCAGTTTAAATGTTGCAGGGGGGGCAGATACGCAGTATTTT. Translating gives CASSLNVAGGADTQYF.

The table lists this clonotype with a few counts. The CDR3 is CASSLGPARLSDNEQFF. The CDR3 region has the DNA TGTGCCAGCAGTTTAGGTCCGGCTAGACTATCCGACAATGAGCAGTTCTTC. This chain connects TRBV12-3 or TRBV12-4 to TRBJ2-1, with TRBD2 as a possible D gene (5 bases). This CDR3 has 17 residues. V was cut by 1 base and J by 5 bases, with 18 bases left in between.

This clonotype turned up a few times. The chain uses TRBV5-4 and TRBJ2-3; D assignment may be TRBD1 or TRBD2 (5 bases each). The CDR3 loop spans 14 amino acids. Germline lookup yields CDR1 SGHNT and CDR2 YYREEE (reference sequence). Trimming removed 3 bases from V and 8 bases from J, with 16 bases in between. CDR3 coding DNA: TGTGCCAGCAGCTCCGGGGAAAGGGGCCGTACGCAGTATTTT. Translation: CASSSGERGRTQYF.

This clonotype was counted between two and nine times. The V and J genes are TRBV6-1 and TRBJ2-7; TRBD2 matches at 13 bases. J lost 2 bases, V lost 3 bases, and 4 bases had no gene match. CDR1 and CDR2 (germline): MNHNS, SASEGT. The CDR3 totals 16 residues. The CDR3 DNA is TGTGCCAGCAGTGATCCCGGACTAGCGGGGGCCTACGAGCAGTACTTC. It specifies CASSDPGLAGAYEQYF.

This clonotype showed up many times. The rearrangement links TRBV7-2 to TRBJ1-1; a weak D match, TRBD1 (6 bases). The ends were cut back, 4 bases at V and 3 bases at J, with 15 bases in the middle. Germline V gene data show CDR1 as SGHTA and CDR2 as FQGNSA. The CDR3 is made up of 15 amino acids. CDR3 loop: CASSWDIGVDTEAFF. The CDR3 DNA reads TGTGCCAGCAGCTGGGACATAGGGGTGGACACTGAAGCTTTCTTT.